This note documents a single T cell receptor beta chain sequence. These data come from a study of blood T cell repertoires in COVID-19. For the study at large: Material from acute and convalescent COVID-19 was sourced from the United States, Italy and Spain.

Original analysis: Estimated nucleated cell counts came from reference gene primer amplification. Sequenced by immunoSEQ multiplex PCR; TCRdb stores in-frame clones only, minus some. For V, J and clone size, that table is used; D and trimming come from the DNA. The sample contains around 200,000 clones, around 85% of which appear only once. This receptor was identified in a man between 40 and 49 years old with acute or convalescent COVID-19. The sequencing input was peripheral blood.

This CDR3 reads CASSRSTGADYGYTF. In DNA, the CDR3 is TGTGCCAGCAGTCGTTCGACAGGGGCGGACTATGGCTACACCTTC. V is TRBV6-6 and J is TRBJ1-2; 8 bases map to TRBD1. Trimming took 5 bases from V and 3 from J; bases not matched to a gene: 8. The CDR3 runs to 15 residues. CDR1 and CDR2 (germline): MNHNY, SVGAGI (reference sequence).